This T cell receptor (beta chain) derives from a study of PD-1 blockade in classical Hodgkin lymphoma. Notes on this clone: Its antigen is still unknown.

The time point: cycle 4 day 1 (C4D1), after five to seven weeks of nivolumab. Autologous stem cell transplantation was followed by relapse in every patient, and brentuximab vedotin exposure varied. Study outcomes and limitations: Lower baseline TCR diversity marked trial partial responders and progressors. Possible causes of repertoire differences, disease activity or prior therapy, remain undefined.

The V gene lost 0 bases and the J gene lost 5 bases, with 13 bases spanning the gap. Germline lookup yields CDR1 MNHEY and CDR2 SVGAGI. This CDR3 comprises 15 residues. TCRdb's copy holds only in-frame clones and misses some; the assay was immunoSEQ multiplex PCR. The table records 30,000 to 50,000 clones, around 80% of them present only once. The clonotype originates from a human donor with classical Hodgkin lymphoma. This chain connects TRBV6-5 to TRBJ2-5, with D possibly matching TRBD2 (7 bases). Here the sequenced sample was peripheral blood mononuclear cells (PBMCs), taken before the fourth cycle of nivolumab. This chain's CDR3 is CASSYSTGGAETQYF. In DNA form, the CDR3 reads TGTGCCAGCAGTTACTCGACTGGGGGGGCGGAGACCCAGTACTTC.